This is a list of T cell receptor beta chains from one sample in a study of blood T cell repertoires in COVID-19. Libraries were prepared by immunoSEQ multiplex PCR; TCRdb keeps only in-frame clonotypes and omits some of them. The table shows more than 150,000 clones, with approximately 87% occurring only once. Sequencing was carried out using peripheral blood. The origin of the receptors is a man in his 70s with active or convalescent COVID-19. CDR3s include the opening cysteine and the closing phenylalanine or tryptophan. A D gene is named only where the DNA matches it firmly. A clone size is listed for some rows: how often the clone was seen (once, few, many), or a class if it is expanded.

cdr3_aa | cdr3_nt | j_call | clone_size | v_call | d_call
CASSYESAGREQFF | TGTGCCAGCAGTTACGAATCGGCGGGAAGGGAGCAGTTCTTC | TRBJ2-1 | . | TRBV6-5 | .
CASKTADTGGTEAFF | TGCGCCAGCAAAACTGCCGACACAGGGGGCACTGAAGCTTTCTTT | TRBJ1-1 | . | TRBV10-2 | TRBD1
CASLETTNSPLHF | TGTGCCAGCCTAGAAACTACTAATTCACCCCTCCACTTT | TRBJ1-6 | . | TRBV18 | .
CASRGGLTTNEKLFF | TGTGCCAGTAGGGGGGGGCTTACAACTAATGAAAAACTGTTTTTT | TRBJ1-4 | . | TRBV19 | .
CASSPGGGLSLTEAFF | TGTGCCAGCAGCCCCGGGGGGGGGCTCTCGCTCACTGAAGCTTTCTTT | TRBJ1-1 | . | TRBV5-6 | .
CASRYRGLAYGYTF | TGTGCCAGCAGATACAGGGGGCTAGCCTATGGCTACACCTTC | TRBJ1-2 | . | TRBV28 | TRBD1
CASSPGDMTGELFF | TGTGCCAGCAGCCCCGGGGACATGACCGGGGAGCTGTTTTTT | TRBJ2-2 | . | TRBV7-9 | .
CASSPRLAETQYF | TGTGCCAGCTCACCACGCTTAGCAGAGACCCAGTACTTC | TRBJ2-5 | . | TRBV18 | .
CASSPTGIVELFF | TGTGCCAGCAGTCCGACAGGGATTGTGGAGCTGTTTTTT | TRBJ2-2 | . | TRBV12-3/TRBV12-4 | TRBD1
CATRRGGVGYTF | TGTGCCACCAGAAGGGGGGGAGTTGGCTACACCTTC | TRBJ1-2 | . | TRBV28 | .
CASSLQGSSYNSPLHF | TGTGCCAGCAGTTTACAGGGGAGCTCCTATAATTCACCCCTCCACTTT | TRBJ1-6 | . | TRBV7-2 | TRBD1
CASRRNRATGELFF | TGTGCCAGCAGACGGAACAGGGCCACCGGGGAGCTGTTTTTT | TRBJ2-2 | . | TRBV27 | .
CASRRGGRYEQYF | TGTGCCAGCCGCCGGGGGGGTAGGTACGAGCAGTACTTC | TRBJ2-7 | . | TRBV27 | TRBD2
CASSDQGTQYF | TGCGCCAGCAGTGACCAGGGTACGCAGTATTTT | TRBJ2-3 | few | TRBV10-1 | .
CASSLTGGGYNEQFF | TGTGCCAGCAGCCTCACTGGGGGGGGCTACAATGAGCAGTTCTTC | TRBJ2-1 | . | TRBV11-2 | TRBD2
CASSLQPGGYTF | TGTGCCAGTAGCCTGCAACCGGGGGGCTACACCTTC | TRBJ1-2 | . | TRBV19 | .
CASSPDGASGSPLHF | TGTGCCAGCAGCCCGGATGGGGCTTCGGGTTCACCCCTCCACTTT | TRBJ1-6 | . | TRBV7-3 | .
CASSAGTSGGPPTDTQYF | TGCGCCAGCAGTGCGGGGACTAGCGGGGGCCCCCCCACAGATACGCAGTATTTT | TRBJ2-3 | . | TRBV10-1 | TRBD2
CASSSLTRGKEKLFF | TGTGCCAGCTCATCTCTGACCAGGGGGAAGGAAAAACTGTTTTTT | TRBJ1-4 | . | TRBV18 | TRBD1
CASSQGPWGSSTDTQYF | TGTGCCAGCAGCCAAGGGCCGTGGGGCTCTAGCACAGATACGCAGTATTTT | TRBJ2-3 | . | TRBV4-2 | .
CASSFHRLTNEKLFF | TGTGCCAGCAGCTTCCACAGGCTAACTAATGAAAAACTGTTTTTT | TRBJ1-4 | few | TRBV7-2 | .
CASSPPRTSGGEQFF | TGTGCCAGCAGTCCCCCCCGGACTAGCGGGGGTGAGCAGTTCTTC | TRBJ2-1 | . | TRBV28 | TRBD2
CASRPSGRGYTF | TGTGCCAGCAGACCCTCGGGTAGGGGCTACACCTTC | TRBJ1-2 | . | TRBV11-2 | .
CSVAGTGDYTF | TGCAGCGTTGCCGGGACTGGTGACTACACCTTC | TRBJ1-2 | . | TRBV29-1 | .
CAWTRGRGYGYTF | TGTGCCTGGACAAGGGGGAGAGGATATGGCTACACCTTC | TRBJ1-2 | . | TRBV30 | .
CASSPRGKGYTF | TGTGCCAGCAGCCCCAGGGGGAAGGGCTACACCTTC | TRBJ1-2 | . | TRBV12-3/TRBV12-4 | TRBD1
CASSPDNPNTGELFF | TGTGCCAGCTCACCGGACAACCCGAACACCGGGGAGCTGTTTTTT | TRBJ2-2 | . | TRBV18 | .
CASSSPASGRTDTQYF | TGTGCCAGCAGCTCCCCAGCTAGCGGGAGAACAGATACGCAGTATTTT | TRBJ2-3 | once | TRBV5-4 | TRBD2
CASSPRQGDFSGYTF | TGTGCCAGCAGCCCCCGACAGGGGGATTTCTCTGGCTACACCTTC | TRBJ1-2 | . | TRBV9 | TRBD1
CASSRGSYGYTF | TGTGCCAGCAGCCGGGGTAGCTATGGCTACACCTTC | TRBJ1-2 | . | TRBV5-6 | .
CAISDRGLNSPLHF | TGTGCCATCAGCGACAGGGGGCTTAATTCACCCCTCCACTTT | TRBJ1-6 | . | TRBV10-3 | TRBD1
CASSLGRFNEQFF | TGTGCCAGCAGCTTGGGGAGGTTCAATGAGCAGTTCTTC | TRBJ2-1 | once | TRBV5-5 | .
CASSLNRYNEQFF | TGTGCCAGCAGCTTAAATCGGTACAATGAGCAGTTCTTC | TRBJ2-1 | . | TRBV7-3 | .
CASSLTETLGEAFF | TGTGCCAGCTCCCTGACAGAAACGTTGGGTGAAGCTTTCTTT | TRBJ1-1 | . | TRBV18 | .
CASQQSSGANVLTF | TGTGCCAGCCAACAGAGCTCTGGGGCCAACGTCCTGACTTTC | TRBJ2-6 | . | TRBV11-2 | .
CASRASPNEQFF | TGTGCCAGCAGAGCTAGCCCAAATGAGCAGTTCTTC | TRBJ2-1 | . | TRBV28 | .
CASSQDPAASGRTDTQYF | TGTGCCAGCAGCCAAGATCCCGCCGCTAGCGGGAGGACAGATACGCAGTATTTT | TRBJ2-3 | few | TRBV4-2 | TRBD2
CASSNPVGGNYNEQFF | TGTGCCAGCAGCAATCCTGTCGGGGGGAACTACAATGAGCAGTTCTTC | TRBJ2-1 | . | TRBV7-9 | TRBD2
CASRKLTGGMGDTQYF | TGTGCCAGCAGGAAATTGACAGGGGGAATGGGAGATACGCAGTATTTT | TRBJ2-3 | few | TRBV2 | TRBD1
CSVGWPTGFSYEQYF | TGCAGCGTGGGGTGGCCGACAGGGTTCTCCTACGAGCAGTACTTC | TRBJ2-7 | . | TRBV29-1 | TRBD1
CASRLTPRTENTEAFF | TGCGCCAGCAGATTAACCCCCCGGACAGAGAACACTGAAGCTTTCTTT | TRBJ1-1 | . | TRBV5-1 | .
CSVTLAGGQETQYF | TGCAGCGTTACCCTAGCGGGGGGCCAAGAGACCCAGTACTTC | TRBJ2-5 | . | TRBV29-1 | TRBD2
CASSQGTVGSTEAFF | TGTGCCAGCTCACAAGGGACAGTGGGGAGCACTGAAGCTTTCTTT | TRBJ1-1 | once | TRBV18 | TRBD1
CASSQETDYSNQPQHF | TGCGCCAGCAGCCAAGAGACAGATTATAGCAATCAGCCCCAGCATTTT | TRBJ1-5 | . | TRBV4-3 | .
CASSSGTSGRGNTDTQYF | TGTGCCAGCAGTTCCGGGACTAGCGGGAGAGGGAACACAGATACGCAGTATTTT | TRBJ2-3 | . | TRBV28 | TRBD2
CASTLRGTGTNYGYTF | TGTGCCAGCACCCTTAGGGGGACAGGGACTAACTATGGCTACACCTTC | TRBJ1-2 | . | TRBV2 | TRBD1
CASSINRVTYEQYF | TGTGCCAGTAGTATAAATCGGGTGACCTACGAGCAGTACTTC | TRBJ2-7 | . | TRBV19 | .
CASRAVAGAFF | TGTGCCAGCAGGGCGGTGGCCGGAGCTTTCTTT | TRBJ1-1 | . | TRBV2 | .
CASAQNREDTEAFF | TGTGCCAGCGCACAAAACCGGGAAGACACTGAAGCTTTCTTT | TRBJ1-1 | once | TRBV7-3 | .
CASSKVARGQYNEQFF | TGTGCCAGCAGCAAAGTGGCTAGAGGACAGTACAATGAGCAGTTCTTC | TRBJ2-1 | . | TRBV21-1 | .
CASSIVGTGRREQYF | TGTGCCAGTAGTATAGTTGGGACAGGGCGGCGGGAGCAGTACTTC | TRBJ2-7 | . | TRBV19 | TRBD1
CASSYEGTGQETQYF | TGTGCCAGCAGTTACGAGGGGACAGGGCAAGAGACCCAGTACTTC | TRBJ2-5 | . | TRBV6-2/TRBV6-3 | TRBD1
CASTIGSGRPLTDTQYF | TGTGCCAGCACCATAGGGAGCGGGAGACCTCTCACAGATACGCAGTATTTT | TRBJ2-3 | . | TRBV7-9 | TRBD2
CASSTTGNSPLHF | TGTGCCAGCAGCACGACAGGGAATTCACCCCTCCACTTT | TRBJ1-6 | . | TRBV5-5 | TRBD1
CASSLGGQSGNTIYF | TGTGCCAGCAGCTTGGGGGGACAGTCAGGAAACACCATATATTTT | TRBJ1-3 | . | TRBV5-4 | TRBD1
CASFPRGKTPLHF | TGTGCCAGCTTCCCCCGAGGGAAAACACCCCTCCACTTT | TRBJ1-6 | . | TRBV5-8 | .
CASSPGRLAVQETQYF | TGTGCCAGCAGCCCCGGCCGGCTAGCGGTCCAAGAGACCCAGTACTTC | TRBJ2-5 | . | TRBV7-2 | TRBD2